These 21 T cell receptor beta chains were sequenced from one sample in a study of blood T cell repertoires in COVID-19. Generated by immunoSEQ multiplex PCR, the TCRdb table keeps only in-frame clones and is missing some. The sample holds around 300,000 clones; 88% are singletons and the top ten take around 1%. What was sequenced was PBMCs or T cells enriched from blood (not recorded which). All receptors come from a woman in her twenties or thirties who had recovered from COVID-19.

The chain employs TRBV19 and TRBJ2-1, with D uncertain. Germline CDR1 reads LNHDA; CDR2 reads SQIVND (reference sequence). The CDR3 runs to 11 residues. Trimming took 5 bases from V and 7 from J, leaving 6 bases between them. The CDR3 DNA follows: TGTGCCAGTAGTTCTGCGAATGAGCAGTTCTTC. Translated: CASSSANEQFF.

V is TRBV6-5 and J is TRBJ2-1, with TRBD2 as a possible D gene (5 bases). This CDR3 contains 16 residues. Trimming removed 0 bases from V and 8 bases from J, with 17 bases in between. Germline V lookup: CDR1 MNHEY, CDR2 SVGAGI. CDR3 amino acids: CASSYSLASSGDEQFF. CDR3 DNA sequence: TGTGCCAGCAGTTACTCGTTAGCGTCTAGTGGTGATGAGCAGTTCTTC.

The chain recombines TRBV28 with TRBJ2-1, with D perhaps TRBD1 (6 bases). There are 18 residues in the CDR3. V was shortened by 1 base and J by 6 bases, with 22 bases between the two germline ends. From germline, CDR1 is MDHEN and CDR2 SYDVKM. The CDR3 DNA follows: TGTGCCAGCAGTTTATCCGAGATGACAGGTTCGTCGTCCAATGAGCAGTTCTTC. It specifies CASSLSEMTGSSSNEQFF.

This sequence joins TRBV15 and TRBJ2-7; TRBD1 agrees at 11 bases. V lost 8 bases to trimming and J lost 4 bases; unmatched junction nucleotides: 7. Germline values: CDR1 LNHNV, CDR2 YYDKDF (reference sequence). The CDR3 covers 14 residues. For the CDR3, the DNA is TGTGCCACCCGGATGGACAGGGGGCGGTACGAGCAGTACTTC. This sequence encodes CATRMDRGRYEQYF.

This chain connects TRBV7-2 to TRBJ2-2, with TRBD1 identical over 10 bases. The V gene's germline CDR1 is SGHTA and CDR2 FQGNSA. V was pared by 2 bases and J by 4 bases, with 13 bases of the junction left unmatched. The CDR3 spans 19 residues. The CDR3: CASSLSVFIDRGPTGELFF. The CDR3, as DNA: TGTGCCAGCAGCTTATCGGTGTTTATTGACAGGGGGCCCACCGGGGAGCTGTTTTTT.

The J gene is TRBJ1-2, the V gene TRBV13; 7 positions agree with TRBD1. Germline values: CDR1 PRHDT, CDR2 FYEKMQ (reference sequence). The length of the CDR3 is 14 residues. The junction had 2 bases not matched to a gene; V was cut back by 3 bases and J by 1 base. The CDR3 loop is CASSFGTVNYGYTF. CDR3 coding DNA: TGTGCCAGCAGCTTCGGGACAGTTAACTATGGCTACACCTTC.

V usage is TRBV28 and J usage is TRBJ2-1; D is perhaps TRBD2 (7 bases). CDR1 MDHEN and CDR2 SYDVKM come from the germline V gene. V was pared by 0 bases and J by 4 bases, with 16 bases between. This CDR3 region has 17 residues. CDR3 bases: TGTGCCAGCAGTTTATGGGGCGGGGGCCCCGGATACAATGAGCAGTTCTTC. Translating it yields CASSLWGGGPGYNEQFF.

This clone has a single count. The chain couples TRBV5-1 to TRBJ1-1; 7 bases match TRBD1. The V segment lost 2 bases and the J segment 0 bases; nucleotides outside the gene matches: 7. Germline V gene lookup returns CDR1 SGHRS and CDR2 YFSETQ. The CDR3 consists of 16 residues. The CDR3 region is CASSFGGQVMNTEAFF. CDR3 sequence (DNA): TGCGCCAGCAGCTTCGGAGGACAGGTAATGAACACTGAAGCTTTCTTT.

For this clone: The same CDR3 arises from other DNA sequences in this sample as well. The chain couples TRBV5-1 to TRBJ1-1; no reliable D call. Between the trimmed V and J ends, which lost 5 bases and 0 bases, there was a span of 8 bases. There are 13 residues in the CDR3. The germline V gene encodes CDR1 SGHRS and CDR2 YFSETQ. CDR3 bases: TGCGCCAGCAGGGTAGCCATGAACACTGAAGCTTTCTTT. As protein: CASRVAMNTEAFF.

J is TRBJ2-3 and V is TRBV5-1; 9 nucleotides line up with TRBD1. The germline gives CDR1 SGHRS, CDR2 YFSETQ. The CDR3 totals 14 residues. V dropped 4 bases and J dropped 4; count of bases not matched to a gene: 4. As DNA, the CDR3 is TGCGCCAGCAGCCCGGACAGGGGAGCAGATACGCAGTATTTT. As protein: CASSPDRGADTQYF.

The chain employs TRBV7-3 and TRBJ2-5; D not certain. Trimming removed 4 bases from V and 3 bases from J, with 9 bases in between. The germline V gene encodes CDR1 SGHTA and CDR2 FQGTGA. The CDR3 consists of 13 residues. CDR3 region: CASSSRPKETQYF. The CDR3 coding sequence is TGTGCCAGCAGCTCGCGGCCGAAAGAGACCCAGTACTTC.

The rearrangement links TRBV25-1 to TRBJ2-1; TRBD2 matches at 9 bases. The J segment lost 5 bases and the V segment lost 7 bases, leaving 9 bases of the junction unmatched. This CDR3 spans 15 amino acids. From germline, CDR1 is MGHDK and CDR2 SYGVNS. The CDR3 here is CASTRLAGVDNEQFF. DNA for the CDR3: TGTGCCAGCACCCGCTTAGCGGGAGTAGACAATGAGCAGTTCTTC.

The V gene is TRBV19, the J gene TRBJ2-1; weak D call: TRBD1 (6 bases). The CDR3 covers 12 residues. Trimming removed 4 bases from V and 6 bases from J, with 7 bases in between. Germline loops: CDR1 LNHDA, CDR2 SQIVND (reference sequence). DNA for the CDR3: TGTGCCAGTAGTAACAGGGTCAATGAGCAGTTCTTC. Its translation is CASSNRVNEQFF.

The chain joins TRBV7-8 to TRBJ2-1, with D possibly being TRBD1 (6 bases). CDR3 size: 14 residues. Germline V gene data show CDR1 as SGHVS and CDR2 as FQNEAQ. V was clipped by 2 bases and J by 3 bases, with 8 bases between them. CDR3 DNA sequence: TGTGCCAGCAGCTTACCCAGGGGCTACAATGAGCAGTTCTTC. Translated, it gives CASSLPRGYNEQFF.

V usage is TRBV19 and J usage is TRBJ2-2; tentatively, D is TRBD2 (6 bases). The CDR3 contains 17 residues. The V and J ends lost 1 base and 5 bases respectively, with 17 bases between them. From germline, CDR1 is LNHDA and CDR2 SQIVND (reference sequence). The CDR3 DNA is TGTGCCAGTAGTATAGTTAGTGGACTACCCGGAACCGGGGAGCTGTTTTTT. Translating gives CASSIVSGLPGTGELFF.

J is TRBJ2-7 and V is TRBV3-1 (or the pseudogene TRBV3-2); a possible D gene is TRBD1 (6 bases). The CDR3 extends over 19 amino acids. Trimming left V 0 bases short and J 7 bases short, with 28 bases between. Looked up from germline, CDR1 is LGHDT and CDR2 is YNNKEL (reference sequence). CDR3 sequence: CASSQDRGWSGREDREQYF. CDR3 DNA sequence: TGTGCCAGCAGCCAAGATAGGGGGTGGTCGGGGAGAGAAGATAGGGAGCAGTACTTC.

J is TRBJ1-3 and V is TRBV7-9, with a weak D call TRBD1 (5 bases). This CDR3 spans 16 amino acids. Per the germline V gene, CDR1 is SEHNR and CDR2 is FQNEAQ (reference sequence). Trimming removed 4 bases at V and 2 bases at J, with 15 bases between. CDR3 nucleotide sequence: TGTGCCAGCAGCTCGAGCGGGGGAATTGCTGGAAACACCATATATTTT. Translating it yields CASSSSGGIAGNTIYF.

The chain couples TRBV29-1 to TRBJ2-2; TRBD2 is a possible D gene (6 bases). The CDR3 totals 15 residues. Germline-derived CDR1 and CDR2 are SQVTM and ANQGSEA. Trimming shortened V by 3 bases and J by 5 bases, and 16 bases separated the two germline ends. The CDR3 protein is CSVDVSGVGTGELFF. The CDR3 region has the DNA TGCAGCGTTGATGTTTCGGGGGTGGGGACCGGGGAGCTGTTTTTT.

V is TRBV5-1 and J is TRBJ1-1; 10 nucleotides line up with TRBD1. Unmatched junction bases numbered 3, after V lost 4 bases and J lost 3 bases. The CDR3 contains 14 residues. CDR1 and CDR2 (germline): SGHRS, YFSETQ. The chain's CDR3 is CASSKGQGHTEAFF. The CDR3 coding sequence is TGCGCCAGCAGCAAGGGACAGGGGCACACTGAAGCTTTCTTT.

For the CDR3, the DNA is TGTGCCATCAGTGAGTCGGGTGACAGGGTGGTGGGCACTGAAGCTTTCTTT. The encoded protein is CAISESGDRVVGTEAFF. The chain links TRBV10-3 to TRBJ1-1, with 7 bases lining up with TRBD1. V lost 0 bases to trimming and J lost 4 bases; unmatched junction nucleotides: 11. The germline CDR1 and CDR2 sequences are ENHRY and SYGVKD. The CDR3 covers 17 residues.

This clone was found once. The chain couples TRBV13 to TRBJ2-7, with D hard to call. The V gene lost 1 base and the J gene lost 0 bases, with 10 bases spanning the gap. Germline lookup yields CDR1 PRHDT and CDR2 FYEKMQ (reference sequence). This CDR3 is built from 15 residues. The CDR3 here is CASSLVQHNSYEQYF. The CDR3 nucleotides are TGTGCCAGCAGCTTAGTACAGCATAACTCCTACGAGCAGTACTTC.